The 19 T cell receptor beta chains below were found in one sample sequenced in a study of patients and donors after allogeneic stem cell transplantation. TCRdb fed the RT-PCR reads into MiXCR, producing one record per CDR3 protein. This table holds about 960,000 distinct CDR3 sequences, around 17% found once. Sequencing was done on a sample of blood, either unsorted or a sorted T cell fraction (not recorded which). The origin of the receptors is a human donor who was either an allogeneic HSCT recipient or a stem cell or donor lymphocyte infusion donor (not recorded which). It is not recorded whose cells these are; they may come from a transplant donor.

This clonotype was found many times. The V and J genes are TRBV7-2 and TRBJ1-5; D is unresolved. This CDR3 region has 15 residues. CDR1 is SGHTA, CDR2 FQGNSA, per germline. The V end lost 5 bases, the J end lost 0 bases, and 11 bases lay between the germline ends. In DNA, the CDR3 is TGTGCCAGCAGCGAGATGGGCAGTAGCAATCAGCCCCAGCATTTT. It yields the protein CASSEMGSSNQPQHF.

This chain links TRBV27 with TRBJ2-2; 11 bases match TRBD2. Germline CDR1 MNHEY, CDR2 SMNVEV (reference sequence). The CDR3 covers 18 residues. The trim removed 0 bases at V and 4 bases at J, leaving 7 bases unmatched. Written as DNA, the CDR3 is TGTGCCAGCAGTTTATCCCCGGGTAGCGGGGGGGTCACCGGGGAGCTGTTTTTT. This translates into CASSLSPGSGGVTGELFF.

The chain is built from TRBV4-3 and TRBJ1-2, with 7 bases matching TRBD1. The CDR3 has 17 amino acids. The germline CDR1 and CDR2 sequences are LGHNA and YSLEER. J gave up 5 bases and V 0 bases, and 12 bases lay outside the gene matches. The CDR3 loop is CASSQDRVQGGLYGYTF. The CDR3 DNA reads as TGCGCCAGCAGCCAAGATCGAGTCCAGGGGGGTTTGTATGGCTACACCTTC.

The chain couples TRBV5-1 to TRBJ2-5; D perhaps matches TRBD1 (5 bases). Germline V gene lookup returns CDR1 SGHRS and CDR2 YFSETQ. V was cut by 1 base and J by 5 bases, with 18 bases left in between. The CDR3 loop spans 16 amino acids. CDR3 sequence: CASSLNSRTRWETQYF. The CDR3 DNA reads as TGCGCCAGCAGCTTGAATTCCCGGACACGGTGGGAGACCCAGTACTTC.

This chain connects TRBV4-1 to TRBJ2-7; the D is unclear. There are 13 residues in the CDR3. The germline V and J ends were trimmed by 1 base and 7 bases, with 11 bases remaining between them. CDR1 MGHRA and CDR2 YSYEKL come from the germline V gene. The CDR3 DNA reads as TGCGCCAGCAGCCAAGCCCAGCCATCGGAGCAGTACTTC. Its protein is CASSQAQPSEQYF.

With regard to this clonotype: One end of the junction fails to match germline, which may point to a read error. V gene TRBV27 combines with J gene TRBJ2-3; TRBD2 agrees at 9 bases. The CDR3 length is 15 residues. Germline CDR1 MNHEY, CDR2 SMNVEV (reference sequence). DNA for the CDR3: TGTGCCGGCAGGGGAATTAGCGGGAGCCCAGATACGCAGTATTTT. Translating gives CAGRGISGSPDTQYF.

This clonotype was observed a few times. V gene TRBV6-1 combines with J gene TRBJ2-3, with 8 nucleotides matching TRBD2. The CDR3 runs to 16 residues. The V segment lost 6 bases and the J segment 1 base; nucleotides outside the gene matches: 9. CDR1 is MNHNS and CDR2 is SASEGT in the germline V gene. The CDR3, as DNA: TGTGCCAGCAGACCCCGACTAGCGCCGGGCACAGATACGCAGTATTTT. Protein product: CASRPRLAPGTDTQYF.

The chain joins TRBV20-1 to TRBJ1-4, with D possibly matching TRBD1 (5 bases). CDR1 is DFQATT, CDR2 SNEGSKA, per germline (reference sequence). The V and J ends lost 3 bases and 5 bases respectively, with 13 bases between them. There are 14 residues in the CDR3. CDR3 in amino acids: CSASKGARNEKLFF. In DNA, the CDR3 is TGCAGTGCTAGTAAAGGGGCGCGAAATGAAAAACTGTTTTTT.

This clonotype was observed a few times. The rearrangement uses TRBV9 and TRBJ2-7; 9 bases are a match to TRBD2. The V and J ends lost 0 bases and 2 bases, in that order; junction bases with no gene match: 6. This CDR3 has 16 amino acids. Germline assignment: CDR1 SGDLS and CDR2 YYNGEE. The CDR3 sequence is CASSVGASGAPYEQYF. In DNA form, the CDR3 reads TGTGCCAGCAGCGTAGGGGCTAGCGGGGCTCCCTACGAGCAGTACTTC.

The chain combines TRBV7-6 with TRBJ1-1; D not resolved. The CDR3 extends over 17 amino acids. V dropped 1 base and J dropped 7 bases, with 22 bases sitting between them. From germline, CDR1 is SGHVS and CDR2 FNYEAQ. DNA of the CDR3: TGTGCCAGCAGCTTAGTTGGCGGCAGTGGCAATGTTGGTGAAGCTTTCTTT. The encoded protein is CASSLVGGSGNVGEAFF.

The chain links TRBV7-2 to TRBJ1-6; D is perhaps TRBD1 (5 bases). This CDR3 region has 13 residues. Germline V lookup: CDR1 SGHTA, CDR2 FQGNSA. Between the trimmed V and J ends, which lost 5 bases and 7 bases, there was a span of 9 bases. The chain's CDR3 is CASSTPGNSPLHF. CDR3 in DNA: TGTGCCAGCAGCACCCCAGGGAATTCACCCCTCCACTTT.

This clonotype was recorded many times. The chain is built from TRBV12-3 or TRBV12-4 and TRBJ1-1; no firm D call. V was clipped by 6 bases and J by 4 bases, with 24 bases between them. This CDR3 spans 17 amino acids. In DNA, the CDR3 is TGTGCCAGCAGCTACGACCGGCAAGGGCCCAGGAGCACTGAAGCTTTCTTT. This encodes CASSYDRQGPRSTEAFF.

The V and J genes are TRBV7-9 and TRBJ2-3, with a tentative D call TRBD1 (6 bases). The CDR3 covers 14 residues. Germline V gene sequence: CDR1 SEHNR, CDR2 FQNEAQ (reference sequence). V dropped 8 bases and J dropped 1 base, with 13 bases sitting between them. Written as DNA, the CDR3 is TGTGCCAGCTCTGTGGGGGCTGGCACAGATACGCAGTATTTT. Translating it yields CASSVGAGTDTQYF.

This clonotype has a handful of counts. The chain recombines TRBV4-2 with TRBJ2-5; perhaps TRBD2 as D (5 bases). The germline V gene encodes CDR1 LGHNA and CDR2 YNFKEQ. V gave up 0 bases and J gave up 11 bases, with 10 bases separating them. The CDR3 has 12 amino acids. The CDR3 DNA is TGTGCCAGCAGCCAAGATGGGAGCTTTCAGTACTTC. Amino acid sequence: CASSQDGSFQYF.

The chain uses TRBV5-5 and TRBJ1-6; no firm D call. This CDR3 comprises 14 residues. V was shortened by 4 bases and J by 7 bases, with 12 bases between the two germline ends. Germline V gene data show CDR1 as SGHKS and CDR2 as YYEKEE (reference sequence). In DNA, the CDR3 is TGTGCCAGCAGCCCCGACGCGGGGAATTCACCCCTCCACTTT. It encodes CASSPDAGNSPLHF.

The chain combines TRBV20-1 with TRBJ2-3; 9 bases line up with TRBD2. CDR3 length equals 15 residues. V was pared by 8 bases and J by 7 bases, with 16 bases of the junction left unmatched. Germline CDR1 and CDR2: DFQATT and SNEGSKA (reference sequence). The CDR3 reads CSRKGVAGVVHTQYF. CDR3 coding DNA: TGCAGTCGCAAGGGGGTAGCGGGAGTTGTTCATACGCAGTATTTT.

This chain links TRBV28 with TRBJ1-5, with D possibly matching TRBD1 (6 bases). The CDR3 contains 16 residues. V gave up 8 bases and J gave up 4 bases, with 21 bases separating them. Germline V gene data show CDR1 as MDHEN and CDR2 as SYDVKM. The DNA for the CDR3 is TGTGCCAGCGTTAGCCTTCAGGGGCGAGGGAATCAGCCCCAGCATTTT. This sequence encodes CASVSLQGRGNQPQHF.

This clonotype was counted only a few times. This chain links TRBV7-8 with TRBJ2-3; D gene unclear. CDR1 is SGHVS, CDR2 FQNEAQ, per germline. The CDR3 contains 15 residues. V was pared by 6 bases and J by 6 bases, with 19 bases between. This CDR3 reads CASRSPRASADTQYF. The CDR3, as DNA: TGTGCCAGCAGATCCCCCCGGGCGTCAGCTGATACGCAGTATTTT.

The V call is TRBV10-3, the J call TRBJ2-2, with a possible D match to TRBD1 (6 bases). The germline V gene has CDR1 ENHRY and CDR2 SYGVKD. CDR3 length: 15 amino acids. The germline V and J ends were trimmed by 6 bases and 4 bases, with 15 bases remaining between them. The CDR3 region is CAIRPPGVSTGELFF. The CDR3 DNA reads TGTGCCATCAGGCCCCCAGGGGTGAGCACCGGGGAGCTGTTTTTT.